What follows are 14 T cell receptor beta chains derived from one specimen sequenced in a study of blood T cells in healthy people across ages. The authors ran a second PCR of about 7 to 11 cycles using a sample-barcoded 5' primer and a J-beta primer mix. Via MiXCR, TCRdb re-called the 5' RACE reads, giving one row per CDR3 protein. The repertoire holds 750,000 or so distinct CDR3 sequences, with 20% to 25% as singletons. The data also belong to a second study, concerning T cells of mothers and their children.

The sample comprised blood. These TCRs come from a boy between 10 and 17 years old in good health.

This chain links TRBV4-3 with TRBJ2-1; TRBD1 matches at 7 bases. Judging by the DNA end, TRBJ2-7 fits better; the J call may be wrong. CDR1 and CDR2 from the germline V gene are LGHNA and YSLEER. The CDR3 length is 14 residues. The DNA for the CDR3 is TGCGCCAGCAGCACAGTGACAGGGCACAATGAGCAGTACTTC. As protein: CASSTVTGHNEQYF.

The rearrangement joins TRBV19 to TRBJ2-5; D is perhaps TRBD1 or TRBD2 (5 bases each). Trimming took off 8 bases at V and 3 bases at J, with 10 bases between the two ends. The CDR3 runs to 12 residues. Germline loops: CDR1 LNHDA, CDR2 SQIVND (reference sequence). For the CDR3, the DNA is TGTGCCAGTGGACTGGGGGAAGAGACCCAGTACTTC. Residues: CASGLGEETQYF.

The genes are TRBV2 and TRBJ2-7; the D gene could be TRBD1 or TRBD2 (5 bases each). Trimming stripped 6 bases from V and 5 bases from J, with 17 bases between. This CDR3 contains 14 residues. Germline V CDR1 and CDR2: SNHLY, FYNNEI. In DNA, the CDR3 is TGTGCCAGCAGCCCGGGACGGACAACCGACGAGCAGTACTTC. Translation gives CASSPGRTTDEQYF. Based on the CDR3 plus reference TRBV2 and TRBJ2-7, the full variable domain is EPEVTQTPSHQVTQMGQEVILRCVPISNHLYFYWYRQILGQKVEFLVSFYNNEISEKSEIFDDQFSVERPDGSNFTLKIRSTKLEDSAMYFCASSPGRTTDEQYFGPGTRLTVT.

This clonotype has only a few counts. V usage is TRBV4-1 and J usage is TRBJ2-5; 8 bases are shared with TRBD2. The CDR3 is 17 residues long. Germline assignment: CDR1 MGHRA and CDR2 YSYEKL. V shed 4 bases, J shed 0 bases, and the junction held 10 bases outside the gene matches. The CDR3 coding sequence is TGCGCCAGCAGCCCCATGTGGGCTAGCGGGCACCAAGAGACCCAGTACTTC. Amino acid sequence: CASSPMWASGHQETQYF.

CDR3 coding DNA: TGTGCCAGCAGGAACAGGGAGGAAGACTATGGCTACACCTTC. Protein sequence: CASRNREEDYGYTF. V and J are TRBV21-1 and TRBJ1-2. TRBV21-1 is a recognized pseudogene. The length of the CDR3 is 14 residues.

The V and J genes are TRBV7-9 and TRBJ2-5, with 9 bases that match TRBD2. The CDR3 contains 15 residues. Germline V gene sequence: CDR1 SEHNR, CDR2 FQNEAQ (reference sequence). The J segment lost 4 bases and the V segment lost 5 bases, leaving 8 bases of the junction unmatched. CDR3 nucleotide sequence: TGTGCCAGCAGCCCATTAGCGGGAGTGGTAGAGACCCAGTACTTC. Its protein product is CASSPLAGVVETQYF.

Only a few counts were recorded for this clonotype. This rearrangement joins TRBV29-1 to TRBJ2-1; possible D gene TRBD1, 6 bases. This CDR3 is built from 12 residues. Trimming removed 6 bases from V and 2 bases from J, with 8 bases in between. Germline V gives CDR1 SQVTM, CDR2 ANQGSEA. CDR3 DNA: TGCAGCGTGCCAGGGGCCTACAATGAGCAGTTCTTC. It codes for CSVPGAYNEQFF.

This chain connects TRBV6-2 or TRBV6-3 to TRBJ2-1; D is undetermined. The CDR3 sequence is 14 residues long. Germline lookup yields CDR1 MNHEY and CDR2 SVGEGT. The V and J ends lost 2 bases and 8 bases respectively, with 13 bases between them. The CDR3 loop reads CASSYQLSPDEQFF. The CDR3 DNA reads TGTGCCAGCAGTTACCAGTTGTCTCCGGATGAGCAGTTCTTC.

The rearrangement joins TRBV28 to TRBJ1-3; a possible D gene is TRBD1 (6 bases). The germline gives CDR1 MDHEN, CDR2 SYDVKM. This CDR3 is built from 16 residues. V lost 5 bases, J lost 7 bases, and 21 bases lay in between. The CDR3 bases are TGTGCCAGCAGTACATACCGACAGACAGGCTGGAACACCATATATTTT. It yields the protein CASSTYRQTGWNTIYF.

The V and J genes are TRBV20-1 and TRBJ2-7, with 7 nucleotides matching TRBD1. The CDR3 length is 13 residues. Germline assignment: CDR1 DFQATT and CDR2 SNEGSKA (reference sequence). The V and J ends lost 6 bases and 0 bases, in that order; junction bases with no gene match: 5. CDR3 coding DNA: TGCAGTGCGGACAGGTTGAGCTCCTACGAGCAGTACTTC. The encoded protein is CSADRLSSYEQYF.

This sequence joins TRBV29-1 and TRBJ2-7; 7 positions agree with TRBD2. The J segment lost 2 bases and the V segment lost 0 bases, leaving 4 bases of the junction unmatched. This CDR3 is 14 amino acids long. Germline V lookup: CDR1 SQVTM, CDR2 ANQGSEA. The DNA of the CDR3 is TGCAGCGTTGAAGATCGGGACTATCCCTACGAGCAGTACTTC. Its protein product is CSVEDRDYPYEQYF.

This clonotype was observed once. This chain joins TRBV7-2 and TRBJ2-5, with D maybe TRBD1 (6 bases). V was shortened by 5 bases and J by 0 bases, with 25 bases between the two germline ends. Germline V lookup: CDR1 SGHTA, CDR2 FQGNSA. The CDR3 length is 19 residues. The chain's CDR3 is CASSQTIAGVEGHQETQYF. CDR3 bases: TGTGCCAGCAGCCAAACAATCGCAGGGGTAGAGGGCCACCAAGAGACCCAGTACTTC.

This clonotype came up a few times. In DNA form, the CDR3 reads TGTGCCAGCAGTGACAGCCTCCCCTACGAGCAGTACTTC. It encodes CASSDSLPYEQYF. The chain recombines TRBV25-1 with TRBJ2-7; unclear D gene. Deletions cut 3 bases from V and 2 bases from J, with 8 bases between. Germline V gene sequence: CDR1 MGHDK, CDR2 SYGVNS. CDR3 size: 13 residues.

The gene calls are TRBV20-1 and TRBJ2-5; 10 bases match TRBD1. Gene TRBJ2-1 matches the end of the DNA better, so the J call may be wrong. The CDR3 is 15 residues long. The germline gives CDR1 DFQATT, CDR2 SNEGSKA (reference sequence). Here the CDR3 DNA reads TGCAGTGCCGAAAGGGACAGGGGCTACTACAATGAGCAGTTCTTC. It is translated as CSAERDRGYYNEQFF.